A single sample gave rise to the 2 T cell receptor beta chains below, sequenced in a study of regulatory T cells in long-lasting Graves disease. The authors built TCR beta libraries using iRepertoire HTBI primers and Arm-PCR of CDR3 regions. One entry per CDR3 protein results from TCRdb running MiXCR on the multiplex PCR reads. The sample lists about 220,000 distinct CDR3 sequences, 18% occurring once. Time point noted: newly diagnosed GD, antithyroid drugs for less than 3 months. There was RNA extracted from PBMCs, and the TCR library was made from it. The sample consisted of peripheral blood mononuclear cells (PBMCs), taken at new diagnosis, from a patient treated with antithyroid drugs. The receptors were sampled from a female donor with Graves disease.

The table lists this clonotype with many counts. This chain links TRBV9 with TRBJ1-2; 10 bases fit TRBD1. Germline V lookup: CDR1 SGDLS, CDR2 YYNGEE. This CDR3 has 14 residues. V was clipped by 3 bases and J by 2 bases; unmatched bases: 1. The CDR3 spells CASSGDRGNYGYTF. The CDR3, as DNA: TGTGCCAGCAGCGGGGACAGGGGAAACTATGGCTACACCTTC.

The chain uses TRBV6-1 and TRBJ2-6; D call uncertain. In germline, CDR1 is MNHNS, CDR2 SASEGT. The CDR3 covers 15 residues. V lost 7 bases, J lost 0 bases, and 10 bases lay in between. The CDR3 nucleotides read TGTGCCAGCACCCGACTTGCCTCTGGGGCCAACGTCCTGACTTTC. Translating it yields CASTRLASGANVLTF.